The 15 T cell receptor beta chains presented below share a single source sample, sequenced in a study of blood T cell repertoires in COVID-19. Assay used: immunoSEQ multiplex PCR; TCRdb lists only in-frame clones, some missing. The profile covers approximately 100,000 clones, with roughly nine tenths appearing a single time and approximately 6% taken by the ten largest. Sequenced material: peripheral blood. Every receptor here comes from a human donor in a cohort sampled during active COVID-19.

This clone was observed a handful of times. CDR3 in amino acids: CASSEVTVGAVSPLHF. CDR3 nucleotides: TGTGCCAGCAGTGAAGTAACAGTAGGGGCAGTTTCACCCCTCCACTTT. The chain links TRBV2 to TRBJ1-6; D may be TRBD1 (5 bases). The germline V gene has CDR1 SNHLY and CDR2 FYNNEI. V gave up 1 base and J gave up 9 bases, with 16 bases separating them. This CDR3 is 16 amino acids long.

The chain recombines TRBV4-3 with TRBJ2-1, with a possible D match to TRBD2 (6 bases). Germline V gene sequence: CDR1 LGHNA, CDR2 YSLEER. V lost 4 bases and J 7 bases, leaving 17 bases between the germline ends. This CDR3 region has 15 residues. CDR3 loop: CASSRGASRGNEQFF. The CDR3 DNA sequence: TGCGCCAGCAGCCGCGGGGCATCTCGGGGAAATGAGCAGTTCTTC.

The chain employs TRBV19 and TRBJ2-1, with a tentative D call TRBD1 (6 bases). The germline V and J ends were trimmed by 1 base and 3 bases, with 13 bases remaining between them. Per germline, CDR1 LNHDA and CDR2 SQIVND (reference sequence). The CDR3 extends over 16 amino acids. The CDR3 loop is CASSIATGGIYNEQFF. CDR3 coding DNA: TGTGCCAGTAGTATAGCGACAGGAGGTATCTACAATGAGCAGTTCTTC.

The rearrangement links TRBV3-1 (or the pseudogene TRBV3-2) to TRBJ2-5; 8 positions agree with TRBD2. The V and J ends lost 2 bases and 3 bases, in that order; junction bases with no gene match: 11. Germline CDR1 LGHDT, CDR2 YNNKEL (reference sequence). The CDR3 sequence is 17 residues long. The CDR3 nucleotides are TGTGCCAGCAGCCAACCGGGAGCGGGGGCCTTCGAAGAGACCCAGTACTTC. Its protein is CASSQPGAGAFEETQYF.

The rearrangement uses TRBV5-7 and TRBJ2-1; TRBD1 agrees at 12 bases. TRBV5-7 counts as an open reading frame of uncertain function. V shed 0 bases, J shed 8 bases, and the junction held 6 bases outside the gene matches. There are 16 residues in the CDR3. The CDR3 is CASSLDGTGGDDEQFF. The CDR3, as DNA: TGTGCCAGCAGCTTGGATGGGACAGGGGGCGACGATGAGCAGTTCTTC.

V is TRBV19 and J is TRBJ2-1; TRBD1 matches 8 bases. Germline CDR1 reads LNHDA; CDR2 reads SQIVND (reference sequence). The V and J ends lost 3 bases and 14 bases, in that order; junction bases with no gene match: 6. CDR3 length equals 12 residues. CDR3 protein: CASSMSRTGKFF. As DNA, the CDR3 is TGTGCCAGTAGTATGAGCCGGACAGGGAAGTTCTTC.

J is TRBJ2-5 and V is TRBV2, with D possibly TRBD2 on 5 matching bases. Trimming removed 2 bases from V and 2 bases from J, with 9 bases in between. The CDR3 is made up of 14 amino acids. Per germline, CDR1 SNHLY and CDR2 FYNNEI. CDR3 in DNA: TGTGCCAGCAGTGAATGGACTTCACAAGAGACCCAGTACTTC. Translating it yields CASSEWTSQETQYF.

The DNA for the CDR3 is TGTGCCAGCTCCAATATGCGGGGCGGGGAGCTGTTTTTT. It encodes CASSNMRGGELFF. The rearrangement uses TRBV28 and TRBJ2-2, with D possibly TRBD2 on 6 matching bases. CDR3 size: 13 residues. V lost 8 bases and J 7 bases, leaving 14 bases between the germline ends. Germline lookup yields CDR1 MDHEN and CDR2 SYDVKM.

The chain has TRBV7-2 and TRBJ2-7; tentatively, D is TRBD1 (5 bases). CDR3 length: 15 residues. The V gene's germline CDR1 is SGHTA and CDR2 FQGNSA. The V end lost 6 bases, the J end lost 2 bases, and 17 bases lay between the germline ends. In DNA form, the CDR3 reads TGTGCCAGCAGGGTACAAGGGGTGAAGACCTACGAGCAGTACTTC. This sequence encodes CASRVQGVKTYEQYF.

This clone was observed once. The J gene is TRBJ2-2, the V gene TRBV6-5; TRBD1 matches at 8 bases. With 6 bases clipped from V and 7 bases from J, the junction kept 10 bases outside the gene matches. Germline V lookup: CDR1 MNHEY, CDR2 SVGAGI. This CDR3 contains 15 residues. CDR3 amino acids: CASRRQGIGVGELFF. The CDR3 nucleotides are TGTGCCAGCAGGAGACAGGGGATTGGGGTCGGGGAGCTGTTTTTT.

The chain is built from TRBV5-8 and TRBJ1-4, with 8 bases aligning to TRBD1. The CDR3 totals 16 residues. V dropped 1 base and J dropped 3; count of bases not matched to a gene: 5. Per germline, CDR1 SGHTS and CDR2 YDEGEE. As DNA, the CDR3 is TGTGCCAGCAGCTTGCTTGGACAGGGCGCTAATGAAAAACTGTTTTTT. The encoded protein is CASSLLGQGANEKLFF.

The chain joins TRBV4-3 to TRBJ2-1; no firm D call. This CDR3 contains 19 residues. The germline V gene encodes CDR1 LGHNA and CDR2 YSLEER. Trimming cost V 5 bases and J 0 bases, with 23 bases left between them. The CDR3 here is CASSDRLPRRPSSYNEQFF. In DNA, the CDR3 is TGCGCCAGCAGCGATAGACTTCCAAGACGGCCGAGCTCCTACAATGAGCAGTTCTTC.

The rearrangement uses TRBV5-6 and TRBJ2-3; D remains unclear. Trimming took 2 bases from V and 2 from J, leaving 15 bases between them. CDR1 and CDR2 from the germline V gene are SGHDT and YYEEEE. This CDR3 has 16 amino acids. The CDR3 sequence is CASSLYSRQSTDTQYF. CDR3 DNA: TGTGCCAGCAGCTTATACAGCCGGCAGTCCACAGATACGCAGTATTTT.

This sequence joins TRBV6-2 or TRBV6-3 and TRBJ2-6; TRBD2 might be the D (5 bases). V lost 7 bases to trimming and J lost 3 bases, with 16 bases between them. Germline-derived CDR1 and CDR2 are MNHEY and SVGEGT. This CDR3 has 16 amino acids. CDR3 DNA sequence: TGTGCCAGCACCCCATCCCCGGGATTTGGGGCCAACGTCCTGACTTTC. Translation: CASTPSPGFGANVLTF.

Comment on this clone: Germline is not matched at one junction end, which may reflect a read error. The gene calls are TRBV11-2 and TRBJ1-2; no firm D call. The CDR3 runs to 13 residues. Germline CDR1 is SGHAT and CDR2 is FQNNGV. The CDR3 DNA sequence: TGTGCCAGCAGCCCAGGCACGCGACCGAAACAACGCTTC. Its protein product is CASSPGTRPKQRF.